This passage covers 28 T cell receptor beta chains from one sample sequenced in a study of T cells expressing NK-cell markers. TCRdb reanalyzed the 5' RACE reads and collapses them to one entry per CDR3 protein, without DNA. The table for this sample gives a few hundred thousand distinct CDR3 sequences. The sample was blood T cells: a sorted CD56 or NKG2C T cell subset, CD4+ or CD8+ T cells, or bulk PBMC T cells (not recorded which). Source of these receptors: a man aged 18 to 30 in good health.

The rearrangement joins TRBV12-3 or TRBV12-4 to TRBJ2-3; there is no DNA to check the TCRdb D call of TRBD2. This CDR3 contains 16 residues. CDR3 protein: CASSFTSGRREDTQYF.

The rearrangement links TRBV29-1 to TRBJ2-3; TCRdb selects TRBD1, and the lack of DNA leaves this call unchecked. CDR1 SQVTM and CDR2 ANQGSEA come from the germline V gene. The CDR3 extends over 14 amino acids. This chain's CDR3 is CSVYPRGRIDTQYF.

The chain combines TRBV20-1 with TRBJ2-2; TCRdb's D call of TRBD1 is untestable without DNA. Germline V gene sequence: CDR1 DFQATT, CDR2 SNEGSKA (reference sequence). The CDR3 is 15 residues long. CDR3 residues: CSARAQETLTGELFF.

This chain connects TRBV10-3 to TRBJ2-1. CDR1 is ENHRY, CDR2 SYGVKD, per germline. CDR3 length equals 13 residues. The CDR3: CAISEQVWNEQFF.

The chain employs TRBV5-4 and TRBJ2-1; no DNA is available, so the TRBD1 call from TCRdb remains unchecked. The CDR3 has 13 residues. The germline V gene encodes CDR1 SGHNT and CDR2 YYREEE (reference sequence). The CDR3 protein is CASSPGPGDEQFF.

This chain joins TRBV5-5 and TRBJ1-1. Germline CDR1 is SGHKS and CDR2 is YYEKEE (reference sequence). The CDR3 runs 17 residues. The CDR3 loop reads CASSLWEGGWWNTEAFF.

The rearrangement uses TRBV6-5 and TRBJ2-1; TCRdb names TRBD1, which stays unverified in the absence of DNA. CDR3 size: 15 residues. Per the germline V gene, CDR1 is MNHEY and CDR2 is SVGAGI. This chain's CDR3 is CASSYQGRPSNEQFF.

The V call is TRBV12-3 or TRBV12-4, the J call TRBJ1-5; as DNA is missing, the TRBD1 call by TCRdb cannot be tested. The CDR3 is 15 residues long. This CDR3 reads CASSPGQTSNQPQHF.

This chain connects TRBV4-1 to TRBJ2-2; TCRdb reports TRBD1, a call that lacks DNA to check it against. The CDR3 contains 16 residues. CDR1 and CDR2 from the germline V gene are MGHRA and YSYEKL. The CDR3 here is CASSHYPGGSTGELFF.

V gene TRBV20-1 combines with J gene TRBJ2-5; there is no DNA to check the TCRdb D call of TRBD2. Germline lookup yields CDR1 DFQATT and CDR2 SNEGSKA (reference sequence). CDR3 length equals 15 residues. This CDR3 is CSARDRGSLQETQYF.

The rearrangement links TRBV7-2 to TRBJ2-3; TCRdb selects TRBD2, and the lack of DNA leaves this call unchecked. This CDR3 is 16 amino acids long. Looked up from germline, CDR1 is SGHTA and CDR2 is FQGNSA. CDR3: CASSARTSGSTDTQYF. Together with reference TRBV7-2 and TRBJ2-3, the CDR3 gives the full variable domain: GAGVSQSPSNKVTEKGKDVELRCDPISGHTALYWYRQSLGQGLEFLIYFQGNSAPDKSGLPSDRFSAERTGGSVSTLTIQRTQQEDSAVYLCASSARTSGSTDTQYFGPGTRLTVL.

V gene TRBV11-2 combines with J gene TRBJ2-1; checking the TCRdb D call of TRBD2 is not possible without DNA. Germline-derived CDR1 and CDR2 are SGHAT and FQNNGV. The CDR3 has 16 amino acids. This chain's CDR3 is CASSSGVQRELGEQFF.

The CDR3 sequence is CSVSASASTDTQYF. The chain joins TRBV29-1 to TRBJ2-3; checking the TCRdb D call of TRBD2 is not possible without DNA. CDR3 size: 14 residues. Germline assignment: CDR1 SQVTM and CDR2 ANQGSEA.

This chain uses TRBV12-3 or TRBV12-4 with TRBJ2-1; TCRdb returns TRBD2, unconfirmable since there is no DNA. The length of the CDR3 is 12 residues. This chain's CDR3 is CASQGSFDEQFF.

This chain connects TRBV6-1 to TRBJ2-1; there is no DNA to check the TCRdb D call of TRBD2. The CDR3 is 15 amino acids. The germline V gene has CDR1 MNHNS and CDR2 SASEGT. This CDR3 is CASTIASSSYNEQFF.

This chain connects TRBV7-9 to TRBJ2-3; without DNA, the TCRdb call of TRBD2 cannot be checked. This CDR3 contains 15 residues. Looked up from germline, CDR1 is SEHNR and CDR2 is FQNEAQ (reference sequence). The CDR3: CASSVSGSGRDTQYF. Full variable domain (remainder filled in from reference TRBV7-9 and TRBJ2-3): DTGVSQNPRHKITKRGQNVTFRCDPISEHNRLYWYRQTLGQGPEFLTYFQNEAQLEKSRLLSDRFSAERPKGSFSTLEIQRTEQGDSAMYLCASSVSGSGRDTQYFGPGTRLTVL.

The chain is built from TRBV7-2 and TRBJ1-2. The CDR3 covers 11 residues. The V gene's germline CDR1 is SGHTA and CDR2 FQGNSA. The CDR3 reads CASSLVSVYTF.

The CDR3 protein is CASSLQGATYGYTF. This chain uses TRBV7-2 with TRBJ1-2; there is no DNA to check the TCRdb D call of TRBD1. This CDR3 is built from 14 residues. Germline V gene lookup returns CDR1 SGHTA and CDR2 FQGNSA.

The CDR3 sequence is CASSLSSGRDPDTQYF. The chain carries TRBV4-3 and TRBJ2-3; no DNA is available, so the TRBD2 call from TCRdb remains unchecked. This CDR3 is built from 16 residues. Germline V CDR1 and CDR2: LGHNA, YSLEER.

The chain is built from TRBV6-2 or TRBV6-3 and TRBJ1-5; absent DNA, TCRdb's TRBD1 call cannot be checked. Germline assignment: CDR1 MNHEY and CDR2 SVGEGT. The CDR3 is 14 residues long. The CDR3 region is CASTVDRGHQPQHF.

CDR3 amino acids: CSALLTGTGYGYTF. V gene TRBV20-1 combines with J gene TRBJ1-2; TCRdb outputs TRBD1, but without DNA this stays unchecked. The CDR3 is 14 residues long. Germline values: CDR1 DFQATT, CDR2 SNEGSKA (reference sequence).

The chain couples TRBV7-2 to TRBJ2-2; there is no DNA to check the TCRdb D call of TRBD1. The CDR3 contains 16 residues. Germline CDR1 SGHTA, CDR2 FQGNSA. The CDR3 is CASSPDRGKGGGELFF.

The chain combines TRBV27 with TRBJ2-6; TCRdb's D call of TRBD1 is untestable without DNA. CDR1 and CDR2 from the germline V gene are MNHEY and SMNVEV (reference sequence). There are 17 residues in the CDR3. The CDR3 reads CASKAGTDLSGANVLTF.

The chain joins TRBV4-1 to TRBJ2-1; there is no DNA to check the TCRdb D call of TRBD2. Germline loops: CDR1 MGHRA, CDR2 YSYEKL. The CDR3 contains 14 residues. CDR3: CASSPFWEKNEQFF.

The CDR3 spells CASSLDRAQYF. The rearrangement links TRBV7-2 to TRBJ2-5; TCRdb returns TRBD1, unconfirmable since there is no DNA. This CDR3 region has 11 residues. The germline V gene encodes CDR1 SGHTA and CDR2 FQGNSA. Complete variable domain (other parts from reference TRBV7-2 and TRBJ2-5): GAGVSQSPSNKVTEKGKDVELRCDPISGHTALYWYRQSLGQGLEFLIYFQGNSAPDKSGLPSDRFSAERTGGSVSTLTIQRTQQEDSAVYLCASSLDRAQYFGPGTRLLVL.

This sequence joins TRBV7-7 and TRBJ2-3. CDR1 is SSHAT, CDR2 FNYEAQ, per germline (reference sequence). This CDR3 is built from 16 residues. The CDR3 is CASSSSGDTSTDTQYF.

This chain uses TRBV6-2 or TRBV6-3 with TRBJ2-7; TCRdb designates TRBD2, a call that cannot be tested without DNA. Per the germline V gene, CDR1 is MNHEY and CDR2 is SVGEGT. The CDR3 covers 16 residues. The CDR3 sequence is CASRYTLAGGTYEQYF.

The CDR3 loop reads CATAGSSYNEQFF. The chain carries TRBV3-1 and TRBJ2-1. The germline V gene has CDR1 LGHDT and CDR2 YNNKEL (reference sequence). The CDR3 is made up of 13 amino acids.